These 10 T cell receptor beta chains were all obtained from the same sample, sequenced in a study of shared clonotypes between healthy human individuals. TCRdb's copy holds only in-frame clones and misses some; the assay was immunoSEQ multiplex PCR. The sample holds 2 million to 2.5 million clones, 80% to 95% seen once. The sample was naive CD4+ T cells from PBMCs. Subset noted: CD45RA+ positively selected. These receptor sequences come from a man between 18 and 29 years old in good health. Some clones in this sample may be carry-over from other donors' samples.

The CDR3 nucleotides read TGTGCCACCAGCAGAGTGGGGGCACTGAACACTGAAGCTTTCTTT. Its protein is CATSRVGALNTEAFF. The V gene is TRBV15, the J gene TRBJ1-1, with D possibly TRBD1 on 6 matching bases. The CDR3 consists of 15 residues. The V end lost 1 base, the J end lost 0 bases, and 9 bases lay between the germline ends. Germline loops: CDR1 LNHNV, CDR2 YYDKDF (reference sequence).

The rearrangement links TRBV19 to TRBJ2-2, with a possible D match to TRBD1 (6 bases). CDR3 length: 16 amino acids. Trimming left V 3 bases short and J 4 bases short, with 15 bases between. Germline V gives CDR1 LNHDA, CDR2 SQIVND (reference sequence). The CDR3 sequence: CASSISDRSTTGELFF. CDR3 sequence (DNA): TGTGCCAGTAGTATTTCTGACAGGTCGACCACCGGGGAGCTGTTTTTT.

The chain uses TRBV7-9 and TRBJ2-1; possibly TRBD2 for D (5 bases). V was shortened by 1 base and J by 9 bases, with 19 bases between the two germline ends. CDR1 is SEHNR, CDR2 FQNEAQ, per germline (reference sequence). This CDR3 has 16 residues. CDR3: CASSLGRAAGPREQFF. CDR3 nucleotides: TGTGCCAGCAGCTTAGGTAGAGCGGCAGGACCCCGTGAGCAGTTCTTC.

V and J are TRBV5-4 and TRBJ2-7, with TRBD2 as a possible D gene (6 bases). The CDR3 extends over 14 amino acids. In germline, CDR1 is SGHNT, CDR2 YYREEE (reference sequence). With 8 bases removed from V and 0 bases from J, the gap between germline ends came to 15 bases. In DNA form, the CDR3 reads TGTGCCAGTGCCGGGACTGCTAGCTCCTACGAGCAGTACTTC. Its protein is CASAGTASSYEQYF.

The V and J genes are TRBV18 and TRBJ2-6, with 7 nucleotides matching TRBD1. The CDR3 loop spans 17 amino acids. V trimming: 4 bases; J trimming: 0 bases; junction bases outside the gene matches: 6. The germline gives CDR1 KGHSH, CDR2 LQKENI. The CDR3 spells CASSRDSIASGANVLTF. In DNA, the CDR3 is TGTGCCAGCTCACGGGACAGCATTGCCTCTGGGGCCAACGTCCTGACTTTC. The whole variable domain, remainder taken from reference TRBV18 and TRBJ2-6, is NAGVMQNPRHLVRRRGQEARLRCSPMKGHSHVYWYRQLPEEGLKFMVYLQKENIIDESGMPKERFSAEFPKEGPSILRIQQVVRGDSAAYFCASSRDSIASGANVLTFGAGSRLTVL.

The rearrangement uses TRBV9 and TRBJ2-7, with D perhaps matching TRBD1 or TRBD2 (5 bases each). V lost 5 bases and J 3 bases, leaving 18 bases between the germline ends. Per the germline V gene, CDR1 is SGDLS and CDR2 is YYNGEE. CDR3 length equals 15 residues. CDR3 region: CASSGGEAGRYEQYF. CDR3 coding DNA: TGTGCCAGCAGTGGGGGAGAAGCAGGGCGCTACGAGCAGTACTTC.

The chain joins TRBV28 to TRBJ2-4; D tentatively fits TRBD1 or TRBD2 (5 bases each). Germline-derived CDR1 and CDR2 are MDHEN and SYDVKM. This CDR3 is 15 amino acids long. Between the trimmed V and J ends, which lost 3 bases and 1 base, there was a span of 10 bases. CDR3 nucleotide sequence: TGTGCCAGCAGTTTCGTGGGGGTGGCCAAAAACATTCAGTACTTC. It translates to CASSFVGVAKNIQYF.

The chain employs TRBV4-1 and TRBJ1-3, with unresolved D. Per germline, CDR1 MGHRA and CDR2 YSYEKL. V was cut by 2 bases and J by 0 bases, with 11 bases left in between. The CDR3 sequence is 16 residues long. The chain's CDR3 is CASSQRTSLSGNTIYF. For the CDR3, the DNA is TGCGCCAGCAGCCAAAGGACGAGTCTCTCTGGAAACACCATATATTTT.

V and J are TRBV5-1 and TRBJ2-1; D ambiguous. CDR1 and CDR2 from the germline V gene are SGHRS and YFSETQ. Trimming removed 0 bases at V and 4 bases at J, with 11 bases between. The length of the CDR3 is 15 residues. The CDR3 loop is CASSLDDGSYNEQFF. Here the CDR3 DNA reads TGCGCCAGCAGCTTGGATGATGGATCGTACAATGAGCAGTTCTTC. The variable domain in full, with the rest retrieved from reference TRBV5-1 and TRBJ2-1, is KAGVTQTPRYLIKTRGQQVTLSCSPISGHRSVSWYQQTPGQGLQFLFEYFSETQRNKGNFPGRFSGRQFSNSRSEMNVSTLELGDSALYLCASSLDDGSYNEQFFGPGTRLTVL.

The chain employs TRBV13 and TRBJ2-2, with 9 bases matching TRBD1. The germline V gene encodes CDR1 PRHDT and CDR2 FYEKMQ (reference sequence). V shed 1 base and J 7 bases; nucleotides not matched to a gene: 4. The CDR3 covers 15 residues. CDR3 sequence: CASSLEQGAVGELFF. CDR3 bases: TGTGCCAGCAGCTTAGAACAGGGGGCGGTCGGGGAGCTGTTTTTT.